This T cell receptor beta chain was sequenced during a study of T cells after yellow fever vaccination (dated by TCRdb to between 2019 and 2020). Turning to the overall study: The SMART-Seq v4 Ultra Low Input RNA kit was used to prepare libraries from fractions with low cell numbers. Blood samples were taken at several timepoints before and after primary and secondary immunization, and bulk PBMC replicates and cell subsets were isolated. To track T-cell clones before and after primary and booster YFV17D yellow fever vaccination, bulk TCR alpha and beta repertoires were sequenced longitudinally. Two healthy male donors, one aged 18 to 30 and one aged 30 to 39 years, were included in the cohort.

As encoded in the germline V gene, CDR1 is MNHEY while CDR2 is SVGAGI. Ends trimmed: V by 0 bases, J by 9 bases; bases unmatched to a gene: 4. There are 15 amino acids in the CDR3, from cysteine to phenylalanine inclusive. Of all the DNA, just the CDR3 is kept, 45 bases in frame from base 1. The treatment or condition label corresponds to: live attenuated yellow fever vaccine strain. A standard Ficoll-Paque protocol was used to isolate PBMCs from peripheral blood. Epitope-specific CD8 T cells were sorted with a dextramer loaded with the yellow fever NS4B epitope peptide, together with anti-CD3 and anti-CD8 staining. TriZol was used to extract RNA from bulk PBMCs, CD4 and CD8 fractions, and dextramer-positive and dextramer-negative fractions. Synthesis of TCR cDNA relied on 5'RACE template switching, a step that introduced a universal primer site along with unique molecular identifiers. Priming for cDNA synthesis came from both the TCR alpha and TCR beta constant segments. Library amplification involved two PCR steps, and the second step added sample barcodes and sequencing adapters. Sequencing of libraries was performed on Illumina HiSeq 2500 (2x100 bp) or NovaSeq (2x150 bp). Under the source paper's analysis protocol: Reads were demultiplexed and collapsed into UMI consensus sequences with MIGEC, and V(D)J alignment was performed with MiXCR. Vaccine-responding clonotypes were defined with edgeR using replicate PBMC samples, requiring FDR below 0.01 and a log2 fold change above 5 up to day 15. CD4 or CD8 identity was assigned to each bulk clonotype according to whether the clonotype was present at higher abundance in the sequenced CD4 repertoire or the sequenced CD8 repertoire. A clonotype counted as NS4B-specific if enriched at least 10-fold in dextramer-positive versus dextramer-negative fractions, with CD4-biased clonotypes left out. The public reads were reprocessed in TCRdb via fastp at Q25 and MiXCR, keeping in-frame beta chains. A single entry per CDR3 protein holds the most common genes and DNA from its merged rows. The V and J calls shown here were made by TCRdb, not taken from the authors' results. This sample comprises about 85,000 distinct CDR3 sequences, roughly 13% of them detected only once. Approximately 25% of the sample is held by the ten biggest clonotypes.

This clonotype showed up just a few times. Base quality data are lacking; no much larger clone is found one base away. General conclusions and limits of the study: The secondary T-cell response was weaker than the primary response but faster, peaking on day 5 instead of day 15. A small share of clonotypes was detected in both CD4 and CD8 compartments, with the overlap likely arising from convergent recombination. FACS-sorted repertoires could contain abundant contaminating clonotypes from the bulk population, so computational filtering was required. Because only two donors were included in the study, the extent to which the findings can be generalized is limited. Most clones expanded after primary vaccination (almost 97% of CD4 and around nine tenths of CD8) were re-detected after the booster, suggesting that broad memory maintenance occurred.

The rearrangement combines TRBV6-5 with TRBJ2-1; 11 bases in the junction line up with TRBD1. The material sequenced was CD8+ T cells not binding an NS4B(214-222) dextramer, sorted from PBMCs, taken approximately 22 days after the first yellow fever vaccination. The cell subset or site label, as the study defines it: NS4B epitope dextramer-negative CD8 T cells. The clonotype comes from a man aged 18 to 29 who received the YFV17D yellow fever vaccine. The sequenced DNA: TGTGCCAGCAGTTACTCGGACAGGGGGCAGGTTGAGCAGTTCTTC. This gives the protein CASSYSDRGQVEQFF.